The 20 T cell receptor beta chains given below trace back to one sample, sequenced in a study of Graves' ophthalmopathy and Graves' hyperthyroidism. TCR beta CDR3 regions were amplified from RNA transcripts. RT-PCR was first run with HTBI primers, then multiplex PCR in a second round. TCRdb re-analysed the multiplex PCR reads in MiXCR, keeping a single row per CDR3 protein. The table shows about 380,000 distinct CDR3 sequences, with roughly 14% occurring only once. The source material was peripheral blood. Receptor source: a woman aged 18 to 35 with stable Graves' hyperthyroidism.

There are many counts of this clonotype. This rearrangement joins TRBV12-3 or TRBV12-4 to TRBJ1-1, with TRBD1 as a possible D gene (6 bases). The CDR3 is made up of 14 amino acids. Trimming took 5 bases from V and 6 from J, leaving 16 bases between them. The CDR3 spells CASSHRVTRAEAFF. The CDR3, as DNA: TGTGCCAGCAGTCACAGGGTAACGAGGGCTGAAGCTTTCTTT.

The chain carries TRBV12-3 or TRBV12-4 and TRBJ1-2; 7 bases align to TRBD1. The CDR3 is 15 amino acids. Trimming took 3 bases from V and 1 from J; bases not matched to a gene: 5. The CDR3 nucleotides are TGTGCCAGCAGTTTCGGACAGGACCGTAACTATGGCTACACCTTC. It is translated as CASSFGQDRNYGYTF.

This clonotype was observed at least ten times. The chain couples TRBV19 to TRBJ1-1; 7 bases line up with TRBD1. V was pared by 4 bases and J by 4 bases, with 9 bases of the junction left unmatched. This CDR3 has 15 amino acids. The germline V gene encodes CDR1 LNHDA and CDR2 SQIVND (reference sequence). CDR3 bases: TGTGCCAGTAGTACTCAGGGGGGGGTGGGCACTGAAGCTTTCTTT. This gives the protein CASSTQGGVGTEAFF.

Many counts were recorded for this clonotype. The chain has TRBV2 and TRBJ1-1; tentative D call: TRBD1 (5 bases). Germline CDR1 SNHLY, CDR2 FYNNEI. The CDR3 extends over 14 amino acids. V shed 8 bases and J shed 3 bases, with 16 bases lying between them. The CDR3 sequence: CASGTRRWDTEAFF. The CDR3 region has the DNA TGTGCCAGCGGGACGAGGCGGTGGGACACTGAAGCTTTCTTT.

This clonotype was counted ten times or more. The chain has TRBV9 and TRBJ1-2, with D hard to call. This CDR3 comprises 13 residues. CDR1 is SGDLS and CDR2 is YYNGEE in the germline V gene. Deletions cut 4 bases from V and 4 bases from J, with 11 bases between. This CDR3 is CASSTAVGYGYTF. CDR3 coding DNA: TGTGCCAGCAGCACCGCTGTCGGCTATGGCTACACCTTC. Variable domain in full (rest from reference TRBV9 and TRBJ1-2): DSGVTQTPKHLITATGQRVTLRCSPRSGDLSVYWYQQSLDQGLQFLIQYYNGEERAKGNILERFSAQQFPDLHSELNLSSLELGDSALYFCASSTAVGYGYTFGSGTRLTVV.

The chain combines TRBV13 with TRBJ1-1; D is unclear. Between the trimmed V and J ends, which lost 2 bases and 6 bases, there was a span of 7 bases. This CDR3 is 12 amino acids long. CDR1 and CDR2 (germline): PRHDT, FYEKMQ (reference sequence). The DNA for the CDR3 is TGTGCCAGCAGCTTATTAACAGCTGAAGCTTTCTTT. Translated: CASSLLTAEAFF. Based on the CDR3 plus reference TRBV13 and TRBJ1-1, the full variable domain is AAGVIQSPRHLIKEKRETATLKCYPIPRHDTVYWYQQGPGQDPQFLISFYEKMQSDKGSIPDRFSAQQFSDYHSELNMSSLELGDSALYFCASSLLTAEAFFGQGTRLTVV.

This chain connects TRBV6-1 to TRBJ1-5; TRBD1 is a possible D gene (5 bases). V was pared by 9 bases and J by 3 bases, with 12 bases between. Germline V CDR1 and CDR2: MNHNS, SASEGT. This CDR3 comprises 13 residues. This CDR3 reads CASRRGDNQPQHF. As DNA, the CDR3 is TGTGCCAGTAGACGGGGGGACAATCAGCCCCAGCATTTT.

Many counts were recorded for this clonotype. V is TRBV25-1 and J is TRBJ1-5; D is uncertain. Germline CDR1 MGHDK, CDR2 SYGVNS. The length of the CDR3 is 15 residues. V lost 7 bases and J 7 bases, leaving 20 bases between the germline ends. CDR3 sequence reads: CASIPTLFGEQPQHF. The CDR3 bases are TGTGCCAGCATTCCGACCTTATTTGGAGAGCAGCCCCAGCATTTT.

This clonotype showed up many times. The rearrangement joins TRBV19 to TRBJ1-5, with D possibly TRBD1 on 5 matching bases. This CDR3 is built from 16 residues. Looked up from germline, CDR1 is LNHDA and CDR2 is SQIVND (reference sequence). V was shortened by 5 bases and J by 2 bases, with 16 bases between the two germline ends. The CDR3 spells CASSGRDGIGNQPQHF. Written as DNA, the CDR3 is TGTGCCAGTAGTGGCAGGGATGGTATTGGCAATCAGCCCCAGCATTTT.

In this sample, this clonotype turned up many times. This chain connects TRBV11-3 to TRBJ1-1; TRBD1 might be the D (5 bases). The V gene's germline CDR1 is SGHNT and CDR2 YENEEA. The V end lost 3 bases, the J end lost 2 bases, and 10 bases lay between the germline ends. The length of the CDR3 is 14 residues. In DNA form, the CDR3 reads TGTGCCAGCAGCTTGACAGCTATCAACACTGAAGCTTTCTTT. Its protein is CASSLTAINTEAFF. Supplemented by reference TRBV11-3 and TRBJ1-1, the full variable domain reads EAGVVQSPRYKIIEKKQPVAFWCNPISGHNTLYWYLQNLGQGPELLIRYENEEAVDDSQLPKDRFSAERLKGVDSTLKIQPAELGDSAVYLCASSLTAINTEAFFGQGTRLTVV.

This clonotype has more than one count but fewer than ten. This CDR3 reads CSVEPTGAGTEAFF. The CDR3 bases are TGCAGCGTTGAACCGACAGGGGCCGGCACTGAAGCTTTCTTT. The chain links TRBV29-1 to TRBJ1-1; TRBD1 aligns across 8 bases. The CDR3 is 14 amino acids. CDR1 and CDR2 from the germline V gene are SQVTM and ANQGSEA. V lost 2 bases, J lost 4 bases, and 6 bases stayed unmatched.

The rearrangement links TRBV6-5 to TRBJ1-5, with D possibly TRBD1 on 5 matching bases. There are 15 residues in the CDR3. Germline V gene data show CDR1 as MNHEY and CDR2 as SVGAGI. Trimming shortened V by 7 bases and J by 0 bases, and 13 bases separated the two germline ends. The CDR3 reads CASMLTDYSNQPQHF. The CDR3 region has the DNA TGTGCCAGCATGTTGACAGACTATAGCAATCAGCCCCAGCATTTT.

The CDR3 nucleotides read TGTGCCAGCAGCCCTACCGGGACAAGTAACACCGGGGAGCTGTTTTTT. This gives the protein CASSPTGTSNTGELFF. This chain joins TRBV11-2 and TRBJ2-2; perhaps TRBD1 as D (6 bases). Looked up from germline, CDR1 is SGHAT and CDR2 is FQNNGV. The V gene lost 5 bases and the J gene lost 2 bases, with 15 bases spanning the gap. The CDR3 spans 16 residues.

In this sample, this clonotype turned up many times. The chain combines TRBV12-3 or TRBV12-4 with TRBJ2-7; D unresolved. Deletions cut 6 bases from V and 2 bases from J, with 14 bases between. This CDR3 comprises 14 residues. In DNA form, the CDR3 reads TGTGCCAGCAGGGCCGGCGGAACAACCTACGAGCAGTACTTC. Translating gives CASRAGGTTYEQYF.

The chain carries TRBV13 and TRBJ1-3; 8 bases are a match to TRBD1. Looked up from germline, CDR1 is PRHDT and CDR2 is FYEKMQ (reference sequence). The CDR3 is made up of 16 amino acids. V trimming: 3 bases; J trimming: 3 bases; junction bases outside the gene matches: 7. CDR3 protein: CASSFATGGNGNTIYF. The CDR3 coding sequence is TGTGCCAGCAGCTTCGCAACAGGGGGGAATGGAAACACCATATATTTT.

This clonotype was counted between two and nine times. One junction end does not reproduce the germline sequence, and a read error may be involved. This sequence joins TRBV19 and TRBJ2-4, with D tentatively TRBD1 (6 bases). Germline values: CDR1 LNHDA, CDR2 SQIVND (reference sequence). The CDR3 length is 17 residues. This CDR3 is CASSSGQWGKRQNIKYF. The CDR3 coding sequence is TGTGCCAGTAGTAGCGGACAGTGGGGGAAGAGGCAAAACATTAAGTACTTC.

This clonotype was counted a few times. The chain employs TRBV11-2 and TRBJ1-1, with TRBD1 matching over 12 bases. Looked up from germline, CDR1 is SGHAT and CDR2 is FQNNGV. The ends lost 6 bases at V and 5 bases at J; junction bases unmatched: 7. The CDR3 spans 15 residues. The CDR3 DNA reads TGTGCCAGCAGGCGGGACAGGGGGCGAGGAACTGAAGCTTTCTTT. Translating it yields CASRRDRGRGTEAFF. Combining the CDR3 with reference TRBV11-2 and TRBJ1-1 gives the whole variable domain EAGVAQSPRYKIIEKRQSVAFWCNPISGHATLYWYQQILGQGPKLLIQFQNNGVVDDSQLPKDRFSAERLKGVDSTLKIQPAKLEDSAVYLCASRRDRGRGTEAFFGQGTRLTVV.

This clonotype was seen ten or more times. The chain is built from TRBV7-9 and TRBJ2-5, with TRBD1 as a possible D gene (5 bases). The CDR3 length is 15 residues. The germline V gene encodes CDR1 SEHNR and CDR2 FQNEAQ (reference sequence). The V gene lost 4 bases and the J gene lost 5 bases, with 17 bases spanning the gap. The CDR3 nucleotides read TGTGCCAGCAGCTCAAGGGGTCTCCGGTGGGAGACCCAGTACTTC. Encoded protein: CASSSRGLRWETQYF.

Ten or more counts support this clonotype. V is TRBV6-5 and J is TRBJ1-5; D is unclear. Trimming pared 8 bases from V and 0 bases from J, leaving 8 bases between. The V gene's germline CDR1 is MNHEY and CDR2 SVGAGI. This CDR3 has 13 residues. For the CDR3, the DNA is TGTGCCAGCGAAACAGTTAGCAATCAGCCCCAGCATTTT. This encodes CASETVSNQPQHF.

This clonotype was counted ten times or more. The chain recombines TRBV7-3 with TRBJ2-7; 7 bases map to TRBD1. The CDR3 extends over 14 amino acids. CDR1 and CDR2 from the germline V gene are SGHTA and FQGTGA. V was pared by 5 bases and J by 1 base, with 5 bases of the junction left unmatched. Here the CDR3 DNA reads TGTGCCAGCAGCCTAGACAGGGATTCCTACGAGCAGTACTTC. Amino acids: CASSLDRDSYEQYF.